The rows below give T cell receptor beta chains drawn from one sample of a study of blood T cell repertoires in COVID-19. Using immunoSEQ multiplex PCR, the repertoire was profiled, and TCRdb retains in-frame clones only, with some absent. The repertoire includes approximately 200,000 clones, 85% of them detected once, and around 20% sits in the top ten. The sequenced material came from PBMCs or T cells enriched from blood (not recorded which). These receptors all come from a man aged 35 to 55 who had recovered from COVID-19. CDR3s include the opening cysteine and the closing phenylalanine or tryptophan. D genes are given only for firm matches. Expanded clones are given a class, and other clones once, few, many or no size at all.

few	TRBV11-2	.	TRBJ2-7	CASSFKRGYEQYF	TGTGCCAGCAGCTTTAAACGCGGCTACGAGCAGTACTTC
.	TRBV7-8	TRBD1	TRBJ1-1	CASSLATGKEAFF	TGTGCCAGCAGCTTAGCGACAGGGAAAGAAGCTTTCTTT
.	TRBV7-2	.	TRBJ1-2	CASSSPGSGRHGYTF	TGTGCCAGCAGCTCCCCGGGCAGTGGGAGGCATGGCTACACCTTC
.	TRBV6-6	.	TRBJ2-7	CASSGGGFPYEQYF	TGTGCCAGCAGTGGGGGGGGCTTCCCCTACGAGCAGTACTTC
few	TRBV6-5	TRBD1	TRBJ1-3	CASRLTGAGNTIYF	TGTGCCAGCAGGTTGACAGGGGCTGGAAACACCATATATTTT
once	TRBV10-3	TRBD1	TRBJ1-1	CAIIGTENTEAFF	TGTGCCATCATTGGGACAGAAAACACTGAAGCTTTCTTT
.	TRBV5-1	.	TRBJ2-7	CASSLGEAVSYEQYF	TGCGCCAGCAGCTTGGGGGAAGCGGTATCCTACGAGCAGTACTTC
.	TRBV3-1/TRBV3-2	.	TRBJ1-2	CASSQGRGGYTF	TGTGCCAGCAGCCAAGGGAGGGGCGGCTACACCTTC
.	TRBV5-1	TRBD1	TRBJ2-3	CASSFTGGGLPPTDTQYF	TGCGCCAGCAGCTTTACAGGGGGCGGGTTACCTCCCACAGATACGCAGTATTTT
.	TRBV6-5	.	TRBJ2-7	CASSPGGREQYF	TGTGCCAGCAGCCCCGGGGGGCGCGAGCAGTACTTC
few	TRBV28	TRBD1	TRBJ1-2	CASSSRQGQGYTF	TGTGCCAGCAGTTCCCGACAGGGCCAGGGCTACACCTTC
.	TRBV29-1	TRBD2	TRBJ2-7	CSAAVSGRIHEQYF	TGCAGCGCTGCTGTTAGCGGGAGAATCCACGAGCAGTACTTC
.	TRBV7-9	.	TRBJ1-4	CASSRLGQGREKLFF	TGTGCCAGCAGCCGGTTAGGTCAGGGTCGGGAAAAACTGTTTTTT
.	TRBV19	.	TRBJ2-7	CASSIGGTYEQYF	TGTGCCAGTAGTATCGGCGGGACCTACGAGCAGTACTTC
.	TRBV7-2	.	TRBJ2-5	CASSLSGGVGQETQYF	TGTGCCAGCAGCCTCTCCGGGGGAGTCGGTCAAGAGACCCAGTACTTC
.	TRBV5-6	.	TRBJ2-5	CASSLFRRADLQETQYF	TGTGCCAGCAGCTTGTTTAGGCGAGCGGACCTACAAGAGACCCAGTACTTC
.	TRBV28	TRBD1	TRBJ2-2	CASSLSLTGGVGELFF	TGTGCCAGCAGTTTAAGTTTGACAGGGGGCGTCGGGGAGCTGTTTTTT
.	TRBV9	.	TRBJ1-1	CASSVAWQYTEAFF	TGTGCCAGCAGCGTAGCATGGCAGTATACTGAAGCTTTCTTT
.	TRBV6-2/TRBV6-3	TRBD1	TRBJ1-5	CASSRTGATYSNQPQHF	TGTGCCAGCAGTCGTACAGGGGCCACGTATAGCAATCAGCCCCAGCATTTT
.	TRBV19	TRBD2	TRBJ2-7	CASSRLAGGSTYEQYF	TGTGCCAGTAGTCGACTAGCGGGAGGGAGTACCTACGAGCAGTACTTC
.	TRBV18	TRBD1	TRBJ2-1	CASSPSGTGGYNEQFF	TGTGCCAGCTCACCATCCGGGACAGGGGGCTACAATGAGCAGTTCTTC
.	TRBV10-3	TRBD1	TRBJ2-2	CAINRQGRNTGELFF	TGTGCCATCAACCGACAGGGGCGGAACACCGGGGAGCTGTTTTTT
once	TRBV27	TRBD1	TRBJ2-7	CASSIRQGYEQYF	TGTGCCAGCAGTATCAGACAGGGCTACGAGCAGTACTTC
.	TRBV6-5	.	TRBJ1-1	CASWSDAEAFF	TGTGCCAGCTGGAGTGACGCTGAAGCTTTCTTT
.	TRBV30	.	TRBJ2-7	CAWSVQTYEQYF	TGTGCCTGGAGTGTACAGACCTACGAGCAGTACTTC
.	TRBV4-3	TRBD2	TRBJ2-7	CASSLGTSGLYEQYF	TGCGCCAGCAGCCTCGGGACTAGCGGACTCTACGAGCAGTACTTC
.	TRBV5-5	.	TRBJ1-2	CASSWRWPGPNYGYTF	TGTGCCAGCAGCTGGAGGTGGCCAGGCCCTAACTATGGCTACACCTTC
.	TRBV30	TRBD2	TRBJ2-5	CAWSRWASGLDESQETQYF	TGTGCCTGGAGTCGGTGGGCTAGCGGCCTAGACGAATCCCAAGAGACCCAGTACTTC
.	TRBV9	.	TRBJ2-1	CASSGANEQFF	TGTGCCAGCAGCGGGGCGAATGAGCAGTTCTTC
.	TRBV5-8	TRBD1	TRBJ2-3	CASSETGDLTDTQYF	TGTGCCAGCAGTGAGACAGGGGACCTCACAGATACGCAGTATTTT
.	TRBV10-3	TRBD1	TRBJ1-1	CAISDPGQGVNTEAFF	TGTGCCATCAGTGACCCGGGACAGGGGGTGAACACTGAAGCTTTCTTT